This T cell receptor (beta chain) is from a study of PD-L1 blockade in urothelial cancer. This clone was recorded once. V lost 5 bases to trimming and J lost 2 bases; unmatched junction nucleotides: 5. Germline V gene sequence: CDR1 SEHNR, CDR2 FQNEAQ (reference sequence). This CDR3 region has 16 residues. Sequencing was performed with immunoSEQ multiplex PCR; in TCRdb, only in-frame clones are kept and a portion is missing. The sample shows 45,000 to 70,000 clones, 65% to 90% of them seen only once. Time point reported: pretreatment peripheral blood. The TCR originated in a man between 65 and 85 years old with urothelial cancer. Sequences were derived from PBMCs, sampled around atezolizumab (anti-PD-L1) treatment. The chain is built from TRBV7-9 and TRBJ2-7; 14 bases are a match to TRBD2. CDR3 region: CASSPGLAGAAYEQYF. CDR3 bases: TGTGCCAGCAGCCCGGGACTAGCGGGAGCGGCCTACGAGCAGTACTTC.